Sequencing of this TCR beta chain was carried out in a study of shared clonotypes between healthy human individuals. Generated by immunoSEQ multiplex PCR, the TCRdb table keeps only in-frame clones and is missing some. Here the sample spans under 600,000 clones, about 96% being singletons. This CDR3 is 15 amino acids long. The germline CDR1 and CDR2 sequences are LGHNA and YNFKEQ. V lost 3 bases, J lost 7 bases, and 5 bases stayed unmatched. This TCR came from a woman in her twenties or thirties in good health. Sequencing was carried out using naive CD4+ T cells sorted from blood. The subset is: CD45RA+ positively selected. The J gene is TRBJ2-1, the V gene TRBV4-2; 11 bases are a match to TRBD1. CDR3 sequence (DNA): TGTGCCAGCAGCCACGTTGGACAGGGGGCAAATGAGCAGTTCTTC. It codes for CASSHVGQGANEQFF.